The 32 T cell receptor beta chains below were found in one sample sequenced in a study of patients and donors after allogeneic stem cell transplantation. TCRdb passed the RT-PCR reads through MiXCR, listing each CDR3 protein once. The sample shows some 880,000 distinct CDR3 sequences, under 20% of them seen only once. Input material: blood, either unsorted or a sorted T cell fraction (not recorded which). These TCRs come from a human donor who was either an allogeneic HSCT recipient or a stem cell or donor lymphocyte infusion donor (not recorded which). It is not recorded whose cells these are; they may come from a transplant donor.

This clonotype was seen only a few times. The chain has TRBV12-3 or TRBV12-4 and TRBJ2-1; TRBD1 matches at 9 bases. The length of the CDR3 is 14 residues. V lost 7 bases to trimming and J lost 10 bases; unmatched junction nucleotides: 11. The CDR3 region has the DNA TGTGCCAGCACTACAACACAGGGGGCAGGGGAGCAGTTCTTC. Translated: CASTTTQGAGEQFF.

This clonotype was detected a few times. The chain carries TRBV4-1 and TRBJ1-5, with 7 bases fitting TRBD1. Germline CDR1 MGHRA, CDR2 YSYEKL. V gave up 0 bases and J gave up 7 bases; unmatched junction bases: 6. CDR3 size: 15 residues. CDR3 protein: CASSQEGGGRQPQHF. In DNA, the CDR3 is TGCGCCAGCAGCCAAGAGGGAGGGGGCAGACAGCCCCAGCATTTT.

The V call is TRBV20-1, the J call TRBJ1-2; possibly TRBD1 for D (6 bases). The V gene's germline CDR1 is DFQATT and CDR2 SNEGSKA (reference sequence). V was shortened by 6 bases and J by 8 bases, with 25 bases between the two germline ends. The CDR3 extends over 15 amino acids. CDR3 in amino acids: CSAHSGTPKAGGYTF. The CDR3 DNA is TGCAGTGCCCACTCCGGGACACCAAAAGCAGGGGGCTACACCTTC.

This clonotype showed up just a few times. The DNA of the CDR3 is TGTGCCAGCAGGTTCCAGGGGCGTAATTCACCCCTCCACTTT. This codes for CASRFQGRNSPLHF. This rearrangement joins TRBV7-9 to TRBJ1-6; the D gene is possibly TRBD1 (6 bases). The CDR3 has 14 amino acids. The ends were cut back, 6 bases at V and 6 bases at J, with 12 bases in the middle. Per the germline V gene, CDR1 is SEHNR and CDR2 is FQNEAQ (reference sequence).

The CDR3 loop reads CASSLVGAWDTQYF. Written as DNA, the CDR3 is TGTGCCAGCAGTTTAGTGGGGGCCTGGGATACGCAGTATTTT. This sequence joins TRBV12-3 or TRBV12-4 and TRBJ2-3; D is perhaps TRBD1 (6 bases). This CDR3 region has 14 residues. V was trimmed by 1 base and J by 6 bases, leaving 11 bases between them.

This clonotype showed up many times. The CDR3 spells CASSLRGNYEQYF. The CDR3 DNA follows: TGTGCCAGCAGCTTAAGGGGGAACTACGAGCAGTACTTC. The chain has TRBV7-2 and TRBJ2-7; D might be TRBD1 (6 bases). The V end was cut by 2 bases, the J end by 3 bases, with 8 bases between. This CDR3 is 13 amino acids long. CDR1 and CDR2 (germline): SGHTA, FQGNSA.

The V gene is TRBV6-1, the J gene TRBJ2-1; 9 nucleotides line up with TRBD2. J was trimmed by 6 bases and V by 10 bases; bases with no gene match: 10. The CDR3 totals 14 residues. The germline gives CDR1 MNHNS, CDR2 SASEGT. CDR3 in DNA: TGTGCCACCCAAGGGGGCGGGAGGGCCAATGAGCAGTTCTTC. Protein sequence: CATQGGGRANEQFF.

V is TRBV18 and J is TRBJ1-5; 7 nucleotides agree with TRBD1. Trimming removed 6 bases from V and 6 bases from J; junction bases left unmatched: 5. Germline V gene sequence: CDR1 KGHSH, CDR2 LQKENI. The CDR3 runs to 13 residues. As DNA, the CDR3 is TGTGCCAGCTCCGGGGCAGGGGGTCAGCCCCAGCATTTT. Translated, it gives CASSGAGGQPQHF.

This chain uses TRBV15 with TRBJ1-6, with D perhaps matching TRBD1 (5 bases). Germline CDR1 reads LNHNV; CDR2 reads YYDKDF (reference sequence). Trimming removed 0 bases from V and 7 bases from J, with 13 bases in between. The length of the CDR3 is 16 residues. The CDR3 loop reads CATSRDGGTGNSPLHF. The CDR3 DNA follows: TGTGCCACCAGCAGAGATGGGGGGACCGGGAATTCACCCCTCCACTTT.

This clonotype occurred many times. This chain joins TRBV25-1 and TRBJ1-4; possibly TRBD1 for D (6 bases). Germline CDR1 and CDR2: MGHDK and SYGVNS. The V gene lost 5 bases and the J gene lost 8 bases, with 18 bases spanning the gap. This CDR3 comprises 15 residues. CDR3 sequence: CASSFPGPQGEKLFF. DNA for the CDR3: TGTGCCAGCAGTTTCCCGGGGCCCCAGGGGGAAAAACTGTTTTTT. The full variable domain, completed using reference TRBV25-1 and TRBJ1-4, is EADIYQTPRYLVIGTGKKITLECSQTMGHDKMYWYQQDPGMELHLIHYSYGVNSTEKGDLSSESTVSRIRTEHFPLTLESARPSHTSQYLCASSFPGPQGEKLFFGSGTQLSVL.

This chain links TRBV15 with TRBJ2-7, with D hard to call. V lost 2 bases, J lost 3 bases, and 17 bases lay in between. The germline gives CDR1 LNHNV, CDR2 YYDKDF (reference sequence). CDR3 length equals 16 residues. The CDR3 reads CATSRTLDVGYYEQYF. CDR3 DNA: TGTGCCACCAGCAGAACCTTGGACGTAGGATACTACGAGCAGTACTTC.

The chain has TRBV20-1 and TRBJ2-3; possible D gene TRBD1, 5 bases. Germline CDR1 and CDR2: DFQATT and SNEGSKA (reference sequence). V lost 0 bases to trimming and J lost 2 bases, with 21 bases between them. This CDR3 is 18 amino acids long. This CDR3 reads CSARDQSGSGAYTDTQYF. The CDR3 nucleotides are TGCAGTGCTAGAGATCAATCAGGGTCTGGCGCTTACACAGATACGCAGTATTTT.

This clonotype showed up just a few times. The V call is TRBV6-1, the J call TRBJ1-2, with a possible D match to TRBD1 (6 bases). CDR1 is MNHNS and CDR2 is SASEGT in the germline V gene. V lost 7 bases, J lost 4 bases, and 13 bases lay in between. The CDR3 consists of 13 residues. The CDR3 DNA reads TGTGCCAGCATGAGGGGGGGCGGCTATGGCTACACCTTC. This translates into CASMRGGGYGYTF.

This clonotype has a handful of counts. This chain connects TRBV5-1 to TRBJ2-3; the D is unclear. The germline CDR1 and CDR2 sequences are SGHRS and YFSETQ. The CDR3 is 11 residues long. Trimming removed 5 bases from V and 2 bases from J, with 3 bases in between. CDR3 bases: TGCGCCAGCAGGTTCACAGATACGCAGTATTTT. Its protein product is CASRFTDTQYF.

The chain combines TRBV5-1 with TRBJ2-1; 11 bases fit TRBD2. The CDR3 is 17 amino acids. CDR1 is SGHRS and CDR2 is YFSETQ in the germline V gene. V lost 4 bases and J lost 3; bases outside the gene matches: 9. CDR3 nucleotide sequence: TGCGCCAGCAGCCCTCGACTAGCGGGGTTCCTCTACAATGAGCAGTTCTTC. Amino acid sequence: CASSPRLAGFLYNEQFF.

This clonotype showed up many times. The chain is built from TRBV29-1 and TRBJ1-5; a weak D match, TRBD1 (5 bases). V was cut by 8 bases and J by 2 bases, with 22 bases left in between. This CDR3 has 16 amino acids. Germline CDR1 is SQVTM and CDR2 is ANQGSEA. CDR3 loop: CSQGPGKVPGNQPQHF. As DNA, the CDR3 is TGCAGCCAGGGCCCAGGGAAAGTCCCTGGCAATCAGCCCCAGCATTTT.

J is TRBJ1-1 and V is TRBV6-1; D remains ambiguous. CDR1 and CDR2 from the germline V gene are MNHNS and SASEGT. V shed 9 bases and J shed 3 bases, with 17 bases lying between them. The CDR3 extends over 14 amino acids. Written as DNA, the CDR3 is TGTGCCAGTGGCGCCGTGGGCGCGGACACTGAAGCTTTCTTT. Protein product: CASGAVGADTEAFF.

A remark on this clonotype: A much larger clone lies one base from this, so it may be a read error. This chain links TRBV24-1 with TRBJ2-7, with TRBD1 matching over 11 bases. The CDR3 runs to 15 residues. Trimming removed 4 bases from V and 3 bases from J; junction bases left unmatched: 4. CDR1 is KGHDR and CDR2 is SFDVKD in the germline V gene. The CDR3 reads CATSDPGQGVYEQYF. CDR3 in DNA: TGTGCCACCAGTGACCCGGGACAGGGGGTCTACGAGCAGTACTTC.

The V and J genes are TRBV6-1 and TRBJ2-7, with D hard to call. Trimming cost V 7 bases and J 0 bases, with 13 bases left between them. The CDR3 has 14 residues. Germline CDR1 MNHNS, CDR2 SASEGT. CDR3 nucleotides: TGTGCCAGCAAAGTCCAGACAAGCTCCTACGAGCAGTACTTC. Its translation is CASKVQTSSYEQYF.

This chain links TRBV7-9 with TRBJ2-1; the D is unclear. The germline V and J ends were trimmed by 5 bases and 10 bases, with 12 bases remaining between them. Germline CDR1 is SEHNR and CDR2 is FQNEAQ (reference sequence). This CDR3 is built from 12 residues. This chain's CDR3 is CASSPPYAEQFF. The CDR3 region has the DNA TGTGCCAGCAGCCCCCCTTACGCCGAGCAGTTCTTC.

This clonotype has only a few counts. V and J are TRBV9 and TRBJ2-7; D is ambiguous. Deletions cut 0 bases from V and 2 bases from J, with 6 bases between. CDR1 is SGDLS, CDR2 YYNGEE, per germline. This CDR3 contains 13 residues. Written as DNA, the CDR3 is TGTGCCAGCAGCGTAGACCCCCCCTACGAGCAGTACTTC. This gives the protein CASSVDPPYEQYF.

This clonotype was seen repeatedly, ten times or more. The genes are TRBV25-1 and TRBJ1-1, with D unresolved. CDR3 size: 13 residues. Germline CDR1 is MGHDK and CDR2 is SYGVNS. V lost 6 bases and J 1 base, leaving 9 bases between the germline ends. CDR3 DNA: TGTGCCAGCAGCCTCCATGCGAACACTGAAGCTTTCTTT. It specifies CASSLHANTEAFF.

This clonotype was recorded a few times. CDR3 sequence (DNA): TGTGCCAGCAGTAGTGAGAGCGGGGGTCCAGATACGCAGTATTTT. It encodes CASSSESGGPDTQYF. The genes are TRBV12-3 or TRBV12-4 and TRBJ2-3; 8 bases align to TRBD2. The CDR3 contains 15 residues. V trimming: 5 bases; J trimming: 4 bases; junction bases outside the gene matches: 8.

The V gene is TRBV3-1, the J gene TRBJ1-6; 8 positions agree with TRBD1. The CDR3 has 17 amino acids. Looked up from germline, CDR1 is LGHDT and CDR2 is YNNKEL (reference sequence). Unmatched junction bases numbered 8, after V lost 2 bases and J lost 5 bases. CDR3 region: CASSQNAWTGNNSPLHF. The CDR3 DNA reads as TGTGCCAGCAGCCAAAATGCCTGGACAGGGAATAATTCACCCCTCCACTTT.

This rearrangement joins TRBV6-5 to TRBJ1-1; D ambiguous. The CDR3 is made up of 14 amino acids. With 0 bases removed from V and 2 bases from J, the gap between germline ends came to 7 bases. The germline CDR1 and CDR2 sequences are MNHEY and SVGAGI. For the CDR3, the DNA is TGTGCCAGCAGTTACTCACGGTTTAACACTGAAGCTTTCTTT. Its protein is CASSYSRFNTEAFF.

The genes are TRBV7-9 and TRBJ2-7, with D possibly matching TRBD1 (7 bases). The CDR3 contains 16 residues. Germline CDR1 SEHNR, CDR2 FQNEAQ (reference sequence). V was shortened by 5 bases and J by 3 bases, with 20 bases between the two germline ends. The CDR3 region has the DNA TGTGCCAGCAGCGCGCGACAGGGAGGTCCCCTCTACGAGCAGTACTTC. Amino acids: CASSARQGGPLYEQYF.

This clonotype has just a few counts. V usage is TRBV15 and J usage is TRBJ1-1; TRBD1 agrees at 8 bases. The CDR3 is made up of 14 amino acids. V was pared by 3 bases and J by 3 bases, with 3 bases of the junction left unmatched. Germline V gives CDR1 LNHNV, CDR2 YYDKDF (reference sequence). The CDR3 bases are TGTGCCACCAGCAGGGACAGGGCGGACACTGAAGCTTTCTTT. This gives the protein CATSRDRADTEAFF.

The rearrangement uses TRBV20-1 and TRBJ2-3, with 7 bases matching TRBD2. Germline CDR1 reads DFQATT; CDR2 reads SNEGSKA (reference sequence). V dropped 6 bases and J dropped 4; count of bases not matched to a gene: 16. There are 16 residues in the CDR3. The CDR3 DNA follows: TGCAGTGCGGGCGCGGGAGCGGGTCAACCGGCAGATACGCAGTATTTT. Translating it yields CSAGAGAGQPADTQYF.

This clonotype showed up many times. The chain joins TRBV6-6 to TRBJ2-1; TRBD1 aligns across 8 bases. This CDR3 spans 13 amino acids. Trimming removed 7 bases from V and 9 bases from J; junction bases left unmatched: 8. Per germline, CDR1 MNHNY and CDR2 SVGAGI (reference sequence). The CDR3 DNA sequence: TGTGCCAGCAATCCAGGGGGCTCAGGTGAGCAGTTCTTC. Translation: CASNPGGSGEQFF.

In DNA, the CDR3 is TGTGCCAGCAGCCCAAACGGACTATCGAACACTGAAGCTTTCTTT. Translating it yields CASSPNGLSNTEAFF. The chain carries TRBV9 and TRBJ1-1; unclear D gene. CDR3 length equals 15 residues. Germline values: CDR1 SGDLS, CDR2 YYNGEE. V lost 4 bases, J lost 1 base, and 14 bases lay in between.

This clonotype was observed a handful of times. CDR3 DNA sequence: TGTGCCAGCAGCCCGCGGGACAGATCTAGCACAGATACGCAGTATTTT. Encoded protein: CASSPRDRSSTDTQYF. The chain employs TRBV11-2 and TRBJ2-3; possibly TRBD1 for D (7 bases). CDR3 length equals 16 residues. Trimming pared 5 bases from V and 0 bases from J, leaving 15 bases between. Looked up from germline, CDR1 is SGHAT and CDR2 is FQNNGV.

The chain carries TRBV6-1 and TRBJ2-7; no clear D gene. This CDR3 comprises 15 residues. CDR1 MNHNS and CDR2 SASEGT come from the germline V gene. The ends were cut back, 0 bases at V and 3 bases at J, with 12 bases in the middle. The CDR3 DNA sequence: TGTGCCAGCAGTGAAGCGTGGCAGAACAACTACGAGCAGTACTTC. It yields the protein CASSEAWQNNYEQYF.